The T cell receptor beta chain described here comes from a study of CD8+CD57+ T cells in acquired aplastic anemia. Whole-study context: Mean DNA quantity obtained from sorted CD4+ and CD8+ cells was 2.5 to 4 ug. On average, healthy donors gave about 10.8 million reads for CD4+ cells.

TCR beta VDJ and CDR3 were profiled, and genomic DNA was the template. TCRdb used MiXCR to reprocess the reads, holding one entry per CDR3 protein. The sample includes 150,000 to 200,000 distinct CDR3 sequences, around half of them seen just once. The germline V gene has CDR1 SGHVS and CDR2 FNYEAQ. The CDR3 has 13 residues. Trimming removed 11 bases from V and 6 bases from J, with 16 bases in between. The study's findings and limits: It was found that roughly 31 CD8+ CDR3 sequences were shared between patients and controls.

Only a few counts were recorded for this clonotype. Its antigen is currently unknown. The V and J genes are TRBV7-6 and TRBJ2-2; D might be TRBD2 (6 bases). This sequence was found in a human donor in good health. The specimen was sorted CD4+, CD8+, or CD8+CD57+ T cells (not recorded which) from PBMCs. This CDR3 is CAGGRGSSGELFF. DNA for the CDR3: TGTGCCGGCGGGCGGGGCTCCTCCGGGGAGCTGTTTTTT.